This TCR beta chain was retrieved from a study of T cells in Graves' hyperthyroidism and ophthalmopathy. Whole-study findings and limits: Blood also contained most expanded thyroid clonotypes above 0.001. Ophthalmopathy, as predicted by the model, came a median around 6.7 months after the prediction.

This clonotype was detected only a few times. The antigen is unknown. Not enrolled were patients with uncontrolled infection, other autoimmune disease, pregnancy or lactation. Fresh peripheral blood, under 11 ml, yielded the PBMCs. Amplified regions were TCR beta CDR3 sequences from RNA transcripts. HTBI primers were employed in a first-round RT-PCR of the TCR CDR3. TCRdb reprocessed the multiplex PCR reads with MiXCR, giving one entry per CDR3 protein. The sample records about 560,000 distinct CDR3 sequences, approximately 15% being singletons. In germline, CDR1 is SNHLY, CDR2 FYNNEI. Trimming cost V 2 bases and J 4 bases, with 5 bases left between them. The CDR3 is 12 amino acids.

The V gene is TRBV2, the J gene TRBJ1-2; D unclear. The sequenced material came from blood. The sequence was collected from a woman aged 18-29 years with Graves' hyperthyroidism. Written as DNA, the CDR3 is TGTGCCAGCAGTGAACAGTCCTATGGCTACACCTTC. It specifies CASSEQSYGYTF. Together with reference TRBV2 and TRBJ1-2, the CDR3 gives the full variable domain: EPEVTQTPSHQVTQMGQEVILRCVPISNHLYFYWYRQILGQKVEFLVSFYNNEISEKSEIFDDQFSVERPDGSNFTLKIRSTKLEDSAMYFCASSEQSYGYTFGSGTRLTVV.